The 4 T cell receptor beta chains presented below share a single source sample, sequenced in a study of regulatory T cells in long-lasting Graves disease. In building TCR beta libraries, iRepertoire HTBI primers were used together with Arm-PCR of CDR3 regions. MiXCR was run by TCRdb on the multiplex PCR reads, yielding one entry per CDR3 protein. Counted here are roughly 700,000 distinct CDR3 sequences, about 30% occurring once; the ten biggest clones make up roughly 41%. The time point denotes: persistent/refractory GD, antithyroid drugs over 5 years with positive TRAb. Extracted RNA from PBMCs served as the source of the TCR library. The input for sequencing was peripheral blood mononuclear cells (PBMCs), taken when the disease was refractory, from a patient treated with antithyroid drugs. All receptors derive from a female donor with Graves disease.

As to this clonotype: With a much larger clone just one base away, this may be a read error. Since no conserved phenylalanine or tryptophan closes the CDR3, a read error is the likely cause. The rearrangement links TRBV12-3 or TRBV12-4 to TRBJ1-4; D is undetermined. The J call may be mistaken, given a closer DNA end match to TRBJ1-6. The CDR3 has 16 residues. In nucleotides, the CDR3 is TGTGCCAGCAGATTTGTTCGATGGGGATCTTGGTCACCCCTCCACGTT. Translation gives CASRFVRWGSWSPLHV.

This clonotype came up a few times. The J gene is TRBJ1-6, the V gene TRBV20-1, with D perhaps TRBD1 (6 bases). The CDR3 sequence is 15 residues long. Between the trimmed V and J ends, which lost 5 bases and 7 bases, there was a span of 18 bases. CDR1 is DFQATT and CDR2 is SNEGSKA in the germline V gene (reference sequence). CDR3 coding DNA: TGCAGTGCTCAACGACAGGCTGGCTTAAATTCACCCCTCCACTTT. Protein: CSAQRQAGLNSPLHF.

V gene TRBV6-1 combines with J gene TRBJ1-2; 8 bases agree with TRBD1. The CDR3 totals 14 residues. Germline lookup yields CDR1 MNHNS and CDR2 SASEGT. With V trimmed by 4 bases and J by 4 bases, 5 bases remained unmatched. The CDR3 nucleotides read TGTGCCAGCAGTGCACCAGGGGGCAGCTATGGCTACACCTTC. This translates into CASSAPGGSYGYTF.

CDR3 sequence (DNA): TGCAGCGTTGAAGATCAGGACGGGAGGGCGATCGGGGAGCTGTTTTTT. This sequence encodes CSVEDQDGRAIGELFF. The chain has TRBV29-1 and TRBJ2-2; 8 nucleotides agree with TRBD2. The CDR3 loop spans 16 amino acids. After removal of 0 bases from V and 7 bases from J, the junction contained 10 bases not matched to a gene. CDR1 and CDR2 (germline): SQVTM, ANQGSEA.